Shown below are 32 T cell receptor beta chains from a single sample sequenced in a study of CD8 T cells in Susac syndrome. cDNA came from about 0.46 to 1 ug RNA primed by random hexamers. TCRdb analysed the immunoSEQ multiplex PCR reads with MiXCR anew, one entry per CDR3 protein. The profile shows some 150,000 distinct CDR3 sequences, 94% of them singletons. The sample was CD4+ T cells from PBMCs. The receptor source for this set is a human donor in good health.

This rearrangement joins TRBV29-1 to TRBJ1-1; no reliable D call. The CDR3 covers 12 residues. V lost 7 bases to trimming and J lost 1 base, with 10 bases between them. CDR1 SQVTM and CDR2 ANQGSEA come from the germline V gene. CDR3 sequence: CSGCQQNTEAFF. For the CDR3, the DNA is TGCAGCGGCTGCCAGCAGAACACTGAAGCTTTCTTT.

This clonotype was found once. The V call is TRBV15, the J call TRBJ2-7, with 7 bases matching TRBD1. This CDR3 is 13 amino acids long. Germline CDR1 LNHNV, CDR2 YYDKDF (reference sequence). V shed 3 bases, J shed 4 bases, and the junction held 3 bases outside the gene matches. CDR3 loop: CATSSNRGYEQYF. The CDR3 nucleotides are TGTGCCACCAGCAGTAACAGGGGTTACGAGCAGTACTTC.

This chain connects TRBV6-1 to TRBJ2-1; 11 nucleotides match TRBD2. The CDR3 has 15 amino acids. CDR1 and CDR2 (germline): MNHNS, SASEGT. The V and J ends lost 7 bases and 9 bases, in that order; junction bases with no gene match: 11. CDR3: CASTLLTSGIGEQFF. The CDR3 DNA follows: TGTGCCAGCACCCTCTTGACTAGCGGGATTGGTGAGCAGTTCTTC.

J is TRBJ1-2 and V is TRBV3-1; no clear D. This CDR3 contains 14 residues. Per germline, CDR1 LGHDT and CDR2 YNNKEL (reference sequence). Trimming shortened V by 4 bases and J by 2 bases, and 11 bases separated the two germline ends. The CDR3 nucleotides are TGTGCCAGCAGCCCCGCTTGGCAGAACTATGGCTACACCTTC. This gives the protein CASSPAWQNYGYTF.

V gene TRBV30 combines with J gene TRBJ1-2; tentatively, D is TRBD1 (6 bases). Trimming took off 2 bases at V and 7 bases at J, with 14 bases between the two ends. The germline V gene encodes CDR1 GTSNPN and CDR2 SVGIG (reference sequence). The CDR3 contains 13 residues. This chain's CDR3 is CAWSRRGPIGYTF. The CDR3 nucleotides are TGTGCCTGGAGTCGCCGGGGGCCGATTGGCTACACCTTC.

The chain has TRBV30 and TRBJ1-1; D call uncertain. CDR3 length: 11 residues. V lost 4 bases and J lost 5, with 8 bases in between. Germline V gives CDR1 GTSNPN, CDR2 SVGIG (reference sequence). In nucleotides, the CDR3 is TGTGCCTGGAAGGCGGGGACTGAAGCTTTCTTT. This codes for CAWKAGTEAFF.

V and J are TRBV6-5 and TRBJ1-2, with no clear D. CDR3 length: 12 amino acids. From germline, CDR1 is MNHEY and CDR2 SVGAGI. Trimming took off 7 bases at V and 4 bases at J, with 10 bases between the two ends. CDR3 bases: TGTGCCAGCAAAGAGAAGGGCTATGGCTACACCTTC. Residues: CASKEKGYGYTF.

There are a few counts of this clonotype. This chain connects TRBV13 to TRBJ2-7, with 9 bases that match TRBD1. Germline V lookup: CDR1 PRHDT, CDR2 FYEKMQ (reference sequence). Germline trimming cut 5 bases from V and 0 bases from J; bases unmatched to any gene: 5. This CDR3 region has 15 residues. The CDR3: CASSPRDRASYEQYF. CDR3 bases: TGTGCCAGCAGCCCCCGGGACAGGGCCTCCTACGAGCAGTACTTC.

This sequence joins TRBV12-3 or TRBV12-4 and TRBJ2-7; 7 nucleotides agree with TRBD2. J lost 4 bases, V lost 3 bases, and 3 bases had no gene match. The CDR3 sequence is 13 residues long. CDR3 in amino acids: CASSLRERYEQYF. The CDR3, as DNA: TGTGCCAGCAGTTTGCGGGAGCGATACGAGCAGTACTTC.

Here the CDR3 DNA reads TGTGCCAGCAGTCCTAGAACCTACGAGCAGTACTTC. It codes for CASSPRTYEQYF. This chain joins TRBV12-3 or TRBV12-4 and TRBJ2-7; D gene uncertain. This CDR3 has 12 amino acids. The germline V and J ends were trimmed by 5 bases and 2 bases, with 7 bases remaining between them.

The chain recombines TRBV25-1 with TRBJ2-2, with TRBD1 matching 8 bases. V trimming: 2 bases; J trimming: 5 bases; junction bases outside the gene matches: 7. The V gene's germline CDR1 is MGHDK and CDR2 SYGVNS. This CDR3 has 16 amino acids. The CDR3 DNA follows: TGTGCCAGCAGTGAAACGACAGGGGCGGGGACCGGGGAGCTGTTTTTT. It encodes CASSETTGAGTGELFF.

In its sample, this clonotype was seen a few times. The rearrangement joins TRBV11-2 to TRBJ2-7; weak D call: TRBD1 (6 bases). Per germline, CDR1 SGHAT and CDR2 FQNNGV. The CDR3 spans 16 residues. Deletions cut 5 bases from V and 3 bases from J, with 20 bases between. CDR3 amino acids: CASSLLSGRGSYEQYF. The CDR3 coding sequence is TGTGCCAGCAGCCTCTTGTCGGGTAGGGGGAGCTACGAGCAGTACTTC.

This chain's CDR3 is CASSPKNEQFF. The CDR3 DNA follows: TGTGCCAGCAGCCCTAAGAATGAGCAGTTCTTC. J is TRBJ2-1 and V is TRBV12-3 or TRBV12-4; no clear D gene. The CDR3 is 11 residues long. Deletions cut 6 bases from V and 7 bases from J, with 7 bases between.

The rearrangement uses TRBV20-1 and TRBJ2-1; TRBD1 matches at 7 bases. This CDR3 comprises 14 residues. CDR1 and CDR2 from the germline V gene are DFQATT and SNEGSKA (reference sequence). J lost 2 bases, V lost 5 bases, and 6 bases had no gene match. DNA for the CDR3: TGCAGTGCTGATACAGGGGTTCCCTACAATGAGCAGTTCTTC. Residues: CSADTGVPYNEQFF.

The genes are TRBV20-1 and TRBJ2-7, with 7 bases matching TRBD2. Germline lookup yields CDR1 DFQATT and CDR2 SNEGSKA (reference sequence). V gave up 5 bases and J gave up 1 base; unmatched junction bases: 8. This CDR3 is 14 amino acids long. This CDR3 is CSALETSASYEQYF. The CDR3 bases are TGCAGTGCTCTAGAAACTAGCGCGTCCTACGAGCAGTACTTC.

This rearrangement joins TRBV29-1 to TRBJ1-1; the D is unclear. V was cut by 7 bases and J by 8 bases, with 11 bases left in between. The CDR3 length is 10 residues. From germline, CDR1 is SQVTM and CDR2 ANQGSEA. The DNA of the CDR3 is TGCAGCGCATCCAAAGCCGAAGCTTTCTTT. Translation: CSASKAEAFF.

The rearrangement uses TRBV9 and TRBJ1-2; the D is unclear. CDR1 is SGDLS and CDR2 is YYNGEE in the germline V gene. Trimming took 0 bases from V and 4 from J, leaving 13 bases between them. The CDR3 contains 15 residues. The CDR3 nucleotides are TGTGCCAGCAGCGTAGGGGGAGATACTACCTATGGCTACACCTTC. Its translation: CASSVGGDTTYGYTF.

This rearrangement joins TRBV24-1 to TRBJ2-7; D may be TRBD2 (5 bases). In germline, CDR1 is KGHDR, CDR2 SFDVKD. The CDR3 loop spans 15 amino acids. Trimming left V 4 bases short and J 0 bases short, with 12 bases between. The CDR3 region is CATSDSSAASYEQYF. The CDR3 bases are TGTGCCACCAGTGACTCCTCAGCGGCCTCCTACGAGCAGTACTTC.

As DNA, the CDR3 is TGTGCCAGCAGCTTAGCGCGAGGGGACGAGGGCTACACCTTC. As protein: CASSLARGDEGYTF. J is TRBJ1-2 and V is TRBV7-2; D might be TRBD1 (5 bases). This CDR3 region has 14 residues. Germline V gives CDR1 SGHTA, CDR2 FQGNSA. Deletions cut 0 bases from V and 8 bases from J, with 13 bases between.

The V gene is TRBV12-5, the J gene TRBJ2-7; a weak D match, TRBD2 (6 bases). Germline V lookup: CDR1 LGHNT, CDR2 FRNRAP. The CDR3 consists of 13 residues. The ends were cut back, 1 base at V and 4 bases at J, with 8 bases in the middle. The CDR3 region is CASGLDGRYEQYF. The CDR3 nucleotides read TGTGCTAGTGGTTTGGACGGGAGATACGAGCAGTACTTC.

The chain recombines TRBV29-1 with TRBJ1-1; perhaps TRBD1 as D (5 bases). Germline values: CDR1 SQVTM, CDR2 ANQGSEA. The length of the CDR3 is 13 residues. With 7 bases removed from V and 1 base from J, the gap between germline ends came to 13 bases. CDR3 loop: CSAGGQQNTEAFF. Written as DNA, the CDR3 is TGCAGCGCCGGCGGACAACAGAACACTGAAGCTTTCTTT.

The chain uses TRBV20-1 and TRBJ2-7; 9 nucleotides align to TRBD1. V lost 5 bases, J lost 7 bases, and 15 bases stayed unmatched. The length of the CDR3 is 15 residues. The V gene's germline CDR1 is DFQATT and CDR2 SNEGSKA (reference sequence). The CDR3 bases are TGCAGTGCTCCAAAATCGGGACAGGGCTTGAGGGAGCAGTACTTC. It codes for CSAPKSGQGLREQYF.

The chain has TRBV2 and TRBJ1-4; TRBD1 matches at 7 bases. V was pared by 7 bases and J by 7 bases, with 15 bases of the junction left unmatched. This CDR3 spans 16 amino acids. Germline V gives CDR1 SNHLY, CDR2 FYNNEI. CDR3 nucleotides: TGTGCCAGCACCCGGCAGGGGGGCAGCGTGGGTGAAAAACTGTTTTTT. As protein: CASTRQGGSVGEKLFF.

This sequence joins TRBV28 and TRBJ2-7; 7 nucleotides agree with TRBD2. Germline V gene sequence: CDR1 MDHEN, CDR2 SYDVKM. V trimming: 5 bases; J trimming: 4 bases; junction bases outside the gene matches: 14. The CDR3 is 16 amino acids. DNA for the CDR3: TGTGCCAGCAGTAAAGATCTGGCGGGAGTGTATTACGAGCAGTACTTC. Protein sequence: CASSKDLAGVYYEQYF.

The chain couples TRBV7-2 to TRBJ2-2; D unclear. V lost 2 bases to trimming and J lost 7 bases, with 8 bases between them. Germline V gene sequence: CDR1 SGHTA, CDR2 FQGNSA. The CDR3 length is 13 residues. The CDR3 sequence: CASSLNDFGELFF. CDR3 DNA sequence: TGTGCCAGCAGCTTAAACGACTTCGGGGAGCTGTTTTTT.

The chain carries TRBV5-1 and TRBJ1-1; D not certain. Germline CDR1 and CDR2: SGHRS and YFSETQ. This CDR3 contains 13 residues. V dropped 2 bases and J dropped 5 bases, with 10 bases sitting between them. CDR3 coding DNA: TGCGCCAGCAGCTTTTCGATGGATACTGAAGCTTTCTTT. It specifies CASSFSMDTEAFF. Variable domain in full (rest from reference TRBV5-1 and TRBJ1-1): KAGVTQTPRYLIKTRGQQVTLSCSPISGHRSVSWYQQTPGQGLQFLFEYFSETQRNKGNFPGRFSGRQFSNSRSEMNVSTLELGDSALYLCASSFSMDTEAFFGQGTRLTVV.

This clonotype was seen a single time. This chain uses TRBV3-1 with TRBJ1-2; 8 positions agree with TRBD1. CDR1 and CDR2 from the germline V gene are LGHDT and YNNKEL (reference sequence). Trimming cost V 4 bases and J 11 bases; bases outside gene matches: 15. The length of the CDR3 is 15 residues. The CDR3 DNA reads TGTGCCAGCAGCCTTTTAGGGCAGGGGGCCCTGAGGTACACCTTC. Translation: CASSLLGQGALRYTF. Full variable domain (outside the CDR3, taken from reference TRBV3-1 and TRBJ1-2): DTAVSQTPKYLVTQMGNDKSIKCEQNLGHDTMYWYKQDSKKFLKIMFSYNNKELIINETVPNRFSPKSPDKAHLNLHINSLELGDSAVYFCASSLLGQGALRYTFGSGTRLTVV.

This clonotype was recorded only once. This CDR3 reads CSARQSSNQPQHF. CDR3 coding DNA: TGCAGTGCTCGACAGTCCAGCAATCAGCCCCAGCATTTT. The chain employs TRBV20-1 and TRBJ1-5, with a tentative D call TRBD1 (5 bases). This CDR3 has 13 residues. Trimming stripped 5 bases from V and 1 base from J, with 9 bases between. Germline-derived CDR1 and CDR2 are DFQATT and SNEGSKA (reference sequence).

This clonotype was seen only once. The chain has TRBV4-1 and TRBJ1-5, with 7 bases aligning to TRBD1. Germline assignment: CDR1 MGHRA and CDR2 YSYEKL. The CDR3 loop spans 15 amino acids. The J segment lost 3 bases and the V segment lost 1 base, leaving 3 bases of the junction unmatched. CDR3 coding DNA: TGCGCCAGCAGCCAAGTGACAGGGTACAATCAGCCCCAGCATTTT. Its translation is CASSQVTGYNQPQHF.

The chain couples TRBV29-1 to TRBJ2-5, with a tentative D call TRBD1 (6 bases). V was clipped by 5 bases and J by 1 base, with 14 bases between them. Germline-derived CDR1 and CDR2 are SQVTM and ANQGSEA. This CDR3 has 14 residues. CDR3 loop: CSVKSRGLQETQYF. As DNA, the CDR3 is TGCAGCGTTAAGTCCAGGGGCCTCCAAGAGACCCAGTACTTC. Variable domain in full (rest from reference TRBV29-1 and TRBJ2-5): SAVISQKPSRDICQRGTSLTIQCQVDSQVTMMFWYRQQPGQSLTLIATANQGSEATYESGFVIDKFPISRPNLTFSTLTVSNMSPEDSSIYLCSVKSRGLQETQYFGPGTRLLVL.

This clonotype has just one count. This sequence joins TRBV30 and TRBJ2-3; D is unresolved. V was shortened by 5 bases and J by 1 base, with 16 bases between the two germline ends. Germline V CDR1 and CDR2: GTSNPN, SVGIG (reference sequence). The CDR3 is 15 residues long. Here the CDR3 DNA reads TGTGCCTGGGACTCCGGAAGAAGGGGCACAGATACGCAGTATTTT. Translating it yields CAWDSGRRGTDTQYF. Full variable domain (rest looked up from reference TRBV30 and TRBJ2-3): SQTIHQWPATLVQPVGSPLSLECTVEGTSNPNLYWYRQAAGRGLQLLFYSVGIGQISSEVPQNLSASRPQDRQFILSSKKLLLSDSGFYLCAWDSGRRGTDTQYFGPGTRLTVL.

Concerning this clonotype: Germline and junction disagree at one end, which may indicate a read error. This sequence joins TRBV6-2 or TRBV6-3 and TRBJ2-3, with 9 positions matching TRBD2. This CDR3 has 14 amino acids. Germline V CDR1 and CDR2: MNHEY, SVGEGT. The CDR3 loop reads CACSVAGEADTQYF. The CDR3 DNA follows: TGTGCCTGCAGTGTAGCGGGAGAGGCAGATACGCAGTATTTT.